Given below is one T cell receptor (beta chain) in context. These data are taken from a study of cytomegalovirus exposure and HLA in healthy donors. Per germline, CDR1 MNHNS and CDR2 SASEGT. This CDR3 has 13 amino acids. V was cut by 6 bases and J by 16 bases, with 22 bases left in between. The primer mix had 60 Vbeta and 13 Jbeta primers. Data came from immunoSEQ multiplex PCR; TCRdb stores just in-frame clones and leaves some out. Of roughly 98,000 clones listed, around 72% are singletons. The sample consisted of PBMCs. The chain combines TRBV6-1 with TRBJ2-1; perhaps TRBD1 as D (6 bases). The clonotype was recovered from a man aged 18-30 years in good health and CMV-seropositive. The CDR3 loop is CASSAELVGAYFF. CDR3 DNA sequence: TGTGCCAGCAGCGCCGAGTTGGTGGGGGCGTACTTCTTC.